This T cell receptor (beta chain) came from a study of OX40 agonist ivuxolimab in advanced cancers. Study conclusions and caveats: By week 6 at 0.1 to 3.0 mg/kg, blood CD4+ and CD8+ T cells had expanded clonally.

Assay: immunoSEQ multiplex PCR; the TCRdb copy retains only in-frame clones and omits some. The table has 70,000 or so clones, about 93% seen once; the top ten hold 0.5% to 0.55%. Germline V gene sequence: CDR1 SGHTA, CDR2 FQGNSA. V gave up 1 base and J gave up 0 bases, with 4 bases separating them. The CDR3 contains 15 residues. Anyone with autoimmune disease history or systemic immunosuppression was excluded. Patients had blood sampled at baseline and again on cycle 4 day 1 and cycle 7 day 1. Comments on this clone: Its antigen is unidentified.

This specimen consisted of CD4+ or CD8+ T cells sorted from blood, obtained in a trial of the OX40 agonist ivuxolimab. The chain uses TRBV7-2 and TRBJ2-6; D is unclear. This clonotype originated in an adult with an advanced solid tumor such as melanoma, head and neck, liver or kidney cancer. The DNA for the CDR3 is TGTGCCAGCAGCTTAGGAAGCTCTGGGGCCAACGTCCTGACTTTC. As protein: CASSLGSSGANVLTF.